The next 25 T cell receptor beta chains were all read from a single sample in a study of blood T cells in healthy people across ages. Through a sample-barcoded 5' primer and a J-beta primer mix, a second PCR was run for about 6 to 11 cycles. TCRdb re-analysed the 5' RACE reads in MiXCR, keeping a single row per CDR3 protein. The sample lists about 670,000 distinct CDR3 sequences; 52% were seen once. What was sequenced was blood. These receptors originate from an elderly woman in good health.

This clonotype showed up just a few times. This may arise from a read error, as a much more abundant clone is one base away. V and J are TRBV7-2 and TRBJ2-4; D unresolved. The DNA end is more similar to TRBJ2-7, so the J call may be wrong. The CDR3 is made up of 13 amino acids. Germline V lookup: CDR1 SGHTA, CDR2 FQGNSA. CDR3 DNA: TGTGCCAGCAGCGCAGTCGGTGGTTACGAGCAGTACTTC. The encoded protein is CASSAVGGYEQYF.

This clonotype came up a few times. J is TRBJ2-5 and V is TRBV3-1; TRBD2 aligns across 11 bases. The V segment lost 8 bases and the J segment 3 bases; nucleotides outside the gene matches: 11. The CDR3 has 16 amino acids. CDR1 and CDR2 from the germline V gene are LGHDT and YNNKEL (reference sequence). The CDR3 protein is CASGTNRLAGKETQYF. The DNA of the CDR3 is TGTGCCAGCGGGACCAACAGACTAGCGGGGAAAGAGACCCAGTACTTC.

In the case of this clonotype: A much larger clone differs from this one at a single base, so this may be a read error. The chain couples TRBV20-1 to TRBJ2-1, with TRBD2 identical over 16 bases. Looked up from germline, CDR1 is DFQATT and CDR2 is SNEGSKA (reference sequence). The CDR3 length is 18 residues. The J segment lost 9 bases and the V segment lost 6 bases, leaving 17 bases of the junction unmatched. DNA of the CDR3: TGCAGTGCACCCCTGGGACTAGCGGGAGGGCGCTGGAACAGTGAGCAGTTCTTC. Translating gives CSAPLGLAGGRWNSEQFF.

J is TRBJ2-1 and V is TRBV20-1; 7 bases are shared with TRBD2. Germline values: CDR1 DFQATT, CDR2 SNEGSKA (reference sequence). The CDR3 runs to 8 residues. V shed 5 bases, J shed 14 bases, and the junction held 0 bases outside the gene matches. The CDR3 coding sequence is TGCAGTGCTCGGGAGGAGTTCTTC. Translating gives CSAREEFF.

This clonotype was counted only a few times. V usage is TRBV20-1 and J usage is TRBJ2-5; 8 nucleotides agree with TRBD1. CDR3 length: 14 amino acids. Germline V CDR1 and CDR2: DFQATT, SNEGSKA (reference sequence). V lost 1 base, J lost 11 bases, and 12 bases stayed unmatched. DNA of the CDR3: TGCAGTGCTAGAGCCGGCAGGGGGCATAATGAGCAGTACTTC. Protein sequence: CSARAGRGHNEQYF.

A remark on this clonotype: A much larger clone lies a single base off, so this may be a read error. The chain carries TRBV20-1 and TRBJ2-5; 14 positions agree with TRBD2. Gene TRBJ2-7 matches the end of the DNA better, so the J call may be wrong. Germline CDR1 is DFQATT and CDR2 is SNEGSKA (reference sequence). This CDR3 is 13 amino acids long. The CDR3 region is CSGLAGGSYEQYF. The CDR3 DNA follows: TGCAGTGGACTAGCGGGAGGGAGTTACGAGCAGTACTTC.

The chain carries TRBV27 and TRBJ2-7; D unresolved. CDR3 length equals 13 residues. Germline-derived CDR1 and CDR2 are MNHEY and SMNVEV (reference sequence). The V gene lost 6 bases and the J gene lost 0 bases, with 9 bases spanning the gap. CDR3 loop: CASRGYGSYEQYF. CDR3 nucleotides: TGTGCCAGCAGGGGGTATGGCTCCTACGAGCAGTACTTC.

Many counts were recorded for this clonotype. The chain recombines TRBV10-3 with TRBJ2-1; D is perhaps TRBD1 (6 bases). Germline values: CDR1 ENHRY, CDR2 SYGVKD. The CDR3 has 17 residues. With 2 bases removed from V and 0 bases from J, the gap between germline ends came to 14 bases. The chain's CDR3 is CAISEPTGHSSYNEQFF. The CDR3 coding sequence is TGTGCCATCAGTGAGCCGACAGGACATAGCTCCTACAATGAGCAGTTCTTC.

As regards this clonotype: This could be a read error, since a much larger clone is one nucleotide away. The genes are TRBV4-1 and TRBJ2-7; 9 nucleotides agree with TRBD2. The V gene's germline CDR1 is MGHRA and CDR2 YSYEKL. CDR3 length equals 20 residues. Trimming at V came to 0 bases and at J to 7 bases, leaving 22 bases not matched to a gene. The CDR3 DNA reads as TGCGCCAGCAGCCAAGATGATGCGGGAGGGCTGGCCGCCAACTACAATGAGCAGTACTTC. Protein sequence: CASSQDDAGGLAANYNEQYF.

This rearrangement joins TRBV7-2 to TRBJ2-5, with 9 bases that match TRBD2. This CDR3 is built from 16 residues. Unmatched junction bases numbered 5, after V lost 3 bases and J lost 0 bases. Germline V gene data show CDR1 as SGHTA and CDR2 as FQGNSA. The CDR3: CASSFVSGGHQETQYF. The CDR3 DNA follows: TGTGCCAGCAGCTTCGTTAGCGGGGGCCACCAAGAGACCCAGTACTTC.

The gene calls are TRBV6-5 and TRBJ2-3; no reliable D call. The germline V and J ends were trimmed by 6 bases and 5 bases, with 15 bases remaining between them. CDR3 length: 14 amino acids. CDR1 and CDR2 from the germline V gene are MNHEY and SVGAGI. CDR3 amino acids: CASSQASQEDTQYF. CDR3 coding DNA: TGTGCCAGCAGCCAAGCCTCACAAGAAGATACGCAGTATTTT.

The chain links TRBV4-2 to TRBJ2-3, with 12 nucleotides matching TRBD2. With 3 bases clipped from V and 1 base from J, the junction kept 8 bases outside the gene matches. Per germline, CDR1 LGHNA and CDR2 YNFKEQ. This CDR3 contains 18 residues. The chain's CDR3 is CASSHGTWTSGGTDTQYF. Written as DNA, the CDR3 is TGTGCCAGCAGCCACGGCACCTGGACTAGCGGGGGCACAGATACGCAGTATTTT.

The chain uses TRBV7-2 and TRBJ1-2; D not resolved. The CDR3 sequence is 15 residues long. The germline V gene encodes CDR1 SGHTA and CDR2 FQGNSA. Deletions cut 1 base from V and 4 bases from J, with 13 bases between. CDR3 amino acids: CASSLEAGLFYGYTF. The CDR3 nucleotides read TGTGCCAGCAGCTTAGAAGCCGGCCTGTTCTATGGCTACACCTTC.

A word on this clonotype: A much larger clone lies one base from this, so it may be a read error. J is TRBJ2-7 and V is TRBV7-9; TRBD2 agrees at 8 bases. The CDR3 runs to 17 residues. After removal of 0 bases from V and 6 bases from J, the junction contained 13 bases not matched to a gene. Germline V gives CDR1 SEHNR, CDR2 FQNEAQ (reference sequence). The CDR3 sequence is CASSLAFGGGRSSEQYF. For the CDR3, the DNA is TGTGCCAGCAGCTTAGCCTTTGGGGGCGGGAGGAGTTCCGAGCAGTACTTC. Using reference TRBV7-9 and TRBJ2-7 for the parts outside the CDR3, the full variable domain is DTGVSQNPRHKITKRGQNVTFRCDPISEHNRLYWYRQTLGQGPEFLTYFQNEAQLEKSRLLSDRFSAERPKGSFSTLEIQRTEQGDSAMYLCASSLAFGGGRSSEQYFGPGTRLTVT.

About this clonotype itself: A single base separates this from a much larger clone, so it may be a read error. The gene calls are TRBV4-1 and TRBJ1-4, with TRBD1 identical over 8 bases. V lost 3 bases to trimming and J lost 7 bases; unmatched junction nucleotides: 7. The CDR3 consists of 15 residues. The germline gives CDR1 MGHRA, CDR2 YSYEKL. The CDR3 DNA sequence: TGCGCCAGCAGCCAGTCCAGGACAGGGTCTGAAAAACTGTTTTTT. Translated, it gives CASSQSRTGSEKLFF.

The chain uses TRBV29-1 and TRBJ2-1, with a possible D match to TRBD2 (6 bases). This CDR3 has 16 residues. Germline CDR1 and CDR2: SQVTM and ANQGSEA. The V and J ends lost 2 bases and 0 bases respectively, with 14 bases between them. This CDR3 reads CSVEPRDASSYNEQFF. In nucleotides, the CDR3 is TGCAGCGTTGAACCGCGGGACGCGAGCTCCTACAATGAGCAGTTCTTC.

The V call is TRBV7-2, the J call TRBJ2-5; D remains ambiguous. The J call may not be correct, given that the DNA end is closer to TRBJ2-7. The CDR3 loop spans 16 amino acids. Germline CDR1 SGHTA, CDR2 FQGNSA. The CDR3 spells CASSLALGSNPHEQYF. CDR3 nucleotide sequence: TGTGCCAGCAGCTTAGCACTGGGATCTAACCCCCACGAGCAGTACTTC.

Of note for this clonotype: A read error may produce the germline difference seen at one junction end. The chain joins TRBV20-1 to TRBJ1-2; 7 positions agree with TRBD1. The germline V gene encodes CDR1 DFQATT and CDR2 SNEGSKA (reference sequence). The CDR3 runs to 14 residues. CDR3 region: CTARDDTTGYGYTF. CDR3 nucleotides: TGCACTGCTAGAGACGACACGACAGGGTACGGCTACACCTTC.

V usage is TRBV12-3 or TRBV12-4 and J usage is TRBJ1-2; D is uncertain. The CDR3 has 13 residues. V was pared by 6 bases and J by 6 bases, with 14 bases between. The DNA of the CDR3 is TGTGCCAGCAGCATCGCCCGGGTGGATGGCTACACCTTC. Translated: CASSIARVDGYTF.

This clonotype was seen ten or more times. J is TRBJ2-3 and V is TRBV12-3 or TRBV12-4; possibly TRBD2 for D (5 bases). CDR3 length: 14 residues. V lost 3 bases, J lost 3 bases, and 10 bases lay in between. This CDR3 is CASSLFGGTDTQYF. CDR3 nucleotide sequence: TGTGCCAGCAGTTTGTTCGGCGGGACAGATACGCAGTATTTT.

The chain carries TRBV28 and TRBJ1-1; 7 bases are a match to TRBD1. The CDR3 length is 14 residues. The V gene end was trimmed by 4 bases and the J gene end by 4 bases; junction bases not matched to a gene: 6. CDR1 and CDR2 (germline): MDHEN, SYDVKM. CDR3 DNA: TGTGCCAGCAGTTCGCCACAGGGGAGCACTGAAGCTTTCTTT. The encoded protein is CASSSPQGSTEAFF.

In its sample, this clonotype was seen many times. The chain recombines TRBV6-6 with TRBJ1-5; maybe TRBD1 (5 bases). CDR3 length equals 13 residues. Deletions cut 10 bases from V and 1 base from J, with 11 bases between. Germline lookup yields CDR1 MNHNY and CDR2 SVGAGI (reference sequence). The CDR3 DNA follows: TGTGCCACTCAGGGTCGGAGCAATCAGCCCCAGCATTTT. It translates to CATQGRSNQPQHF.

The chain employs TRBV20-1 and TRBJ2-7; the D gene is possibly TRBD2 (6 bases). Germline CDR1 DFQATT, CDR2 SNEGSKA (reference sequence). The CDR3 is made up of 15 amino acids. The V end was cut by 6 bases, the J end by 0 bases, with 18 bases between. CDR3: CSASMASAYSYEQYF. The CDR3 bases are TGCAGTGCAAGTATGGCTAGCGCTTACTCCTACGAGCAGTACTTC.

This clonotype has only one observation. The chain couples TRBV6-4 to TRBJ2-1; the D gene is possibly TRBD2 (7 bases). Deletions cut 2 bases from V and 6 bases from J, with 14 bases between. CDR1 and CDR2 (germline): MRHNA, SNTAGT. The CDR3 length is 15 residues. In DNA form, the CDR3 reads TGTGCCAGCAGTGACGTGGGGGGGGGCCTCAATGAGCAGTTCTTC. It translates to CASSDVGGGLNEQFF.

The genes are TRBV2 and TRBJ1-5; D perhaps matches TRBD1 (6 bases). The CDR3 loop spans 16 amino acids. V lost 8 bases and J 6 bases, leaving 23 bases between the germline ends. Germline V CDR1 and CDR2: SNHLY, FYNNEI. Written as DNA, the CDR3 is TGTGCCAGCCAAAATTCGGGGGGGGGCGCAGGTCAGCCCCAGCATTTT. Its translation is CASQNSGGGAGQPQHF.